The 29 T cell receptor beta chains listed next were all sequenced from one sample in a study of blood T cells in healthy people across ages. Primers used in a second PCR of roughly 6 to 11 cycles were a sample-barcoded 5' primer and a J-beta primer mix. Each CDR3 protein is one row after TCRdb ran MiXCR on the 5' RACE reads. This sample has over 700,000 distinct CDR3 sequences; about 48% occur once, and the top ten carry approximately 40%. Sequenced sample: blood. The receptors were gathered from a man of 80 years or more in good health.

The chain carries TRBV4-2 and TRBJ2-5; D gene ambiguous. There are 15 residues in the CDR3. Per the germline V gene, CDR1 is LGHNA and CDR2 is YNFKEQ. Trimming took 4 bases from V and 11 from J, leaving 23 bases between them. The CDR3: CASSLRSGPINEQYF. CDR3 DNA sequence: TGTGCCAGCAGCCTAAGGTCTGGACCGATCAATGAGCAGTACTTC.

V is TRBV4-2 and J is TRBJ2-7; 9 bases line up with TRBD2. Germline V gene lookup returns CDR1 LGHNA and CDR2 YNFKEQ. This CDR3 is built from 18 residues. J was trimmed by 6 bases and V by 1 base; bases with no gene match: 16. Here the CDR3 reads CASSQGTKAGGEVSEQYF. The CDR3 DNA reads as TGTGCCAGCAGCCAAGGAACTAAAGCGGGAGGTGAGGTCTCCGAGCAGTACTTC.

This clonotype was picked up a small number of times. The V gene is TRBV18, the J gene TRBJ2-7; perhaps TRBD2 as D (6 bases). Trimming removed 1 base from V and 0 bases from J, with 13 bases in between. The germline gives CDR1 KGHSH, CDR2 LQKENI. The CDR3 has 16 residues. CDR3 amino acids: CASSPRGESLSYEQYF. Written as DNA, the CDR3 is TGTGCCAGCTCACCACGGGGGGAATCCCTCTCCTACGAGCAGTACTTC.

This clonotype came up a few times. This chain uses TRBV29-1 with TRBJ2-1; TRBD2 might be the D (6 bases). The germline CDR1 and CDR2 sequences are SQVTM and ANQGSEA. The CDR3 covers 14 residues. The V and J ends lost 7 bases and 4 bases respectively, with 17 bases between them. CDR3 sequence reads: CSARDSFDYNEQFF. The CDR3 DNA is TGCAGCGCCAGGGACTCGTTTGATTACAATGAGCAGTTCTTC.

This clonotype occurred many times. The V call is TRBV29-1, the J call TRBJ2-5, with a weak D call TRBD1 (5 bases). The germline V gene encodes CDR1 SQVTM and CDR2 ANQGSEA. Trimming removed 2 bases at V and 5 bases at J, with 9 bases between. This CDR3 has 12 residues. As DNA, the CDR3 is TGCAGCGTTGAATTGGGGCAGGAGACCCAGTACTTC. Protein: CSVELGQETQYF.

The chain couples TRBV20-1 to TRBJ2-3, with D tentatively TRBD2 (6 bases). V was shortened by 0 bases and J by 14 bases, with 18 bases between the two germline ends. CDR1 DFQATT and CDR2 SNEGSKA come from the germline V gene (reference sequence). This CDR3 is 13 amino acids long. The CDR3 reads CSARDLDSGYAYF. CDR3 DNA sequence: TGCAGTGCTAGAGATCTCGATAGCGGATACGCGTATTTT.

In this sample, this clonotype turned up once. V and J are TRBV9 and TRBJ2-1; 10 bases are a match to TRBD2. The CDR3 covers 15 residues. Per the germline V gene, CDR1 is SGDLS and CDR2 is YYNGEE. The junction had 5 bases not matched to a gene; V was cut back by 0 bases and J by 8 bases. CDR3 sequence: CASSVGLAGADEQFF. For the CDR3, the DNA is TGTGCCAGCAGCGTAGGTCTAGCGGGAGCGGATGAGCAGTTCTTC.

The chain employs TRBV27 and TRBJ2-7, with D perhaps matching TRBD1 (5 bases). Germline V CDR1 and CDR2: MNHEY, SMNVEV (reference sequence). Trimming cost V 2 bases and J 0 bases, with 11 bases left between them. The CDR3 totals 15 residues. As DNA, the CDR3 is TGTGCCAGCAGTTTACAGGGATCCCTCTCCTACGAGCAGTACTTC. Its translation: CASSLQGSLSYEQYF.

The sample holds one count of this clonotype. The chain uses TRBV5-1 and TRBJ2-3, with D possibly called TRBD1 or TRBD2 (5 bases each). This CDR3 region has 16 residues. Germline values: CDR1 SGHRS, CDR2 YFSETQ. V shed 4 bases and J shed 0 bases, with 15 bases lying between them. CDR3 nucleotides: TGCGCCAGCAGCCGAACGGGGCAGGCGAGCACAGATACGCAGTATTTT. Its translation: CASSRTGQASTDTQYF.

Only a few counts were recorded for this clonotype. This chain connects TRBV11-2 to TRBJ2-7; 11 nucleotides match TRBD2. J was trimmed by 7 bases and V by 5 bases; bases with no gene match: 16. The CDR3 covers 17 residues. Germline loops: CDR1 SGHAT, CDR2 FQNNGV. CDR3 amino acids: CASSPHPPGLADLEQYF. For the CDR3, the DNA is TGTGCCAGCAGCCCACACCCCCCGGGACTAGCGGACCTGGAGCAGTACTTC. The whole variable domain, filled in from reference TRBV11-2 and TRBJ2-7, reads EAGVAQSPRYKIIEKRQSVAFWCNPISGHATLYWYQQILGQGPKLLIQFQNNGVVDDSQLPKDRFSAERLKGVDSTLKIQPAKLEDSAVYLCASSPHPPGLADLEQYFGPGTRLTVT.

This clonotype showed up just a few times. This chain connects TRBV6-2 or TRBV6-3 to TRBJ2-7, with 8 bases that match TRBD2. CDR1 is MNHEY and CDR2 is SVGEGT in the germline V gene. The CDR3 has 17 amino acids. Losses at the gene ends were 2 bases for V and 1 base for J; bases not matched to a gene: 10. DNA of the CDR3: TGTGCCAGCAGTTACCCCTCGGGAGGGCTAGTATCCTACGAGCAGTACTTC. Translation gives CASSYPSGGLVSYEQYF.

The chain employs TRBV9 and TRBJ2-1; 7 positions match TRBD2. V shed 0 bases, J shed 9 bases, and the junction held 9 bases outside the gene matches. The CDR3 runs to 15 residues. CDR1 and CDR2 from the germline V gene are SGDLS and YYNGEE. CDR3 coding DNA: TGTGCCAGCAGCGTAGAGCGGGGAGGTCTCGGTGAGCAGTTCTTC. The encoded protein is CASSVERGGLGEQFF.

This chain links TRBV27 with TRBJ2-7; 8 bases agree with TRBD2. CDR1 and CDR2 (germline): MNHEY, SMNVEV (reference sequence). The CDR3 totals 17 residues. V gave up 7 bases and J gave up 2 bases; unmatched junction bases: 16. DNA of the CDR3: TGTGCCAGCACCAAACCCGGGAGGGCAGGGGTCACCTACGAGCAGTACTTC. It is translated as CASTKPGRAGVTYEQYF.

The V gene is TRBV18, the J gene TRBJ2-7; 7 bases map to TRBD2. CDR3 size: 14 residues. V dropped 2 bases and J dropped 8; count of bases not matched to a gene: 9. Germline CDR1 KGHSH, CDR2 LQKENI. The CDR3 DNA reads as TGTGCCAGCTCACCAACCTCTGGGCGGGAGAAGCAGTACTTC. Translating gives CASSPTSGREKQYF.

The J gene is TRBJ2-5, the V gene TRBV3-1; TRBD2 aligns across 8 bases. V trimming: 0 bases; J trimming: 4 bases; junction bases outside the gene matches: 4. The germline V gene has CDR1 LGHDT and CDR2 YNNKEL (reference sequence). CDR3 size: 15 residues. CDR3 region: CASSQEAAGGETQYF. CDR3 DNA: TGTGCCAGCAGCCAAGAGGCTGCGGGGGGAGAGACCCAGTACTTC.

This clonotype came up a few times. The chain couples TRBV10-3 to TRBJ2-6, with D hard to call. CDR3 length: 14 residues. The V end lost 11 bases, the J end lost 7 bases, and 18 bases lay between the germline ends. The germline V gene encodes CDR1 ENHRY and CDR2 SYGVKD. The DNA for the CDR3 is TGTGCCCTGCGGCAGACCGCCGGCGCCAACGTCCTGACTTTC. Residues: CALRQTAGANVLTF.

This clonotype turned up a few times. This sequence joins TRBV5-1 and TRBJ2-7; the D gene is possibly TRBD1 (7 bases). Trimming stripped 2 bases from V and 3 bases from J, with 15 bases between. Per the germline V gene, CDR1 is SGHRS and CDR2 is YFSETQ. CDR3 length: 15 amino acids. The CDR3 DNA sequence: TGCGCCAGCAGCTTACAGGGGCGGGAAGTCTACGAGCAGTACTTC. This encodes CASSLQGREVYEQYF. Filled out from reference TRBV5-1 and TRBJ2-7, the complete variable domain reads KAGVTQTPRYLIKTRGQQVTLSCSPISGHRSVSWYQQTPGQGLQFLFEYFSETQRNKGNFPGRFSGRQFSNSRSEMNVSTLELGDSALYLCASSLQGREVYEQYFGPGTRLTVT.

This clonotype was found once. The chain employs TRBV10-3 and TRBJ2-3; D gene uncertain. V lost 10 bases and J 6 bases, leaving 17 bases between the germline ends. This CDR3 comprises 13 residues. CDR1 and CDR2 (germline): ENHRY, SYGVKD. The CDR3: CATRPPAEDTQYF. The CDR3 DNA reads as TGTGCCACCCGACCCCCCGCAGAGGATACGCAGTATTTT.

This chain connects TRBV30 to TRBJ2-1; D possibly matches TRBD1 or TRBD2 (5 bases each). CDR1 is GTSNPN, CDR2 SVGIG, per germline (reference sequence). The germline V and J ends were trimmed by 5 bases and 1 base, with 21 bases remaining between them. CDR3 length equals 17 residues. The CDR3 DNA reads as TGTGCCTGGGTCACCAGTCGGGGCGGAGTTTCCTACAATGAGCAGTTCTTC. Translated: CAWVTSRGGVSYNEQFF.

V and J are TRBV9 and TRBJ2-5; D is possibly TRBD1 (5 bases). Looked up from germline, CDR1 is SGDLS and CDR2 is YYNGEE. This CDR3 is built from 14 residues. Trimming shortened V by 4 bases and J by 0 bases, and 10 bases separated the two germline ends. The DNA for the CDR3 is TGTGCCAGCAGCTTCCGACAGAACCAAGAGACCCAGTACTTC. This sequence encodes CASSFRQNQETQYF.

The chain's CDR3 is CASSQKRETDTQYF. DNA for the CDR3: TGCGCCAGCAGCCAAAAGCGGGAAACAGATACGCAGTATTTT. The rearrangement joins TRBV5-1 to TRBJ2-3, with 7 bases aligning to TRBD2. The CDR3 contains 14 residues. Germline values: CDR1 SGHRS, CDR2 YFSETQ. With V trimmed by 4 bases and J by 3 bases, 5 bases remained unmatched.

The V and J genes are TRBV4-1 and TRBJ1-3, with a possible D match to TRBD1 (6 bases). V lost 2 bases, J lost 4 bases, and 18 bases lay in between. The CDR3 spans 17 residues. Germline CDR1 is MGHRA and CDR2 is YSYEKL. CDR3 in amino acids: CASSQTTGGAGGNTIYF. The DNA of the CDR3 is TGCGCCAGCAGCCAAACCACCGGGGGGGCCGGAGGAAACACCATATATTTT.

This clonotype was detected only a few times. V and J are TRBV20-1 and TRBJ1-2, with 9 bases that match TRBD1. With 0 bases clipped from V and 4 bases from J, the junction kept 9 bases outside the gene matches. Germline CDR1 reads DFQATT; CDR2 reads SNEGSKA (reference sequence). The CDR3 covers 16 residues. The CDR3 DNA reads as TGCAGTGCTAGAGATCAAACCGGGACAGGGACCTATGGCTACACCTTC. It encodes CSARDQTGTGTYGYTF.

This chain links TRBV6-5 with TRBJ2-7; the match to TRBD2 covers 9 bases. This CDR3 is built from 17 residues. Germline V gene lookup returns CDR1 MNHEY and CDR2 SVGAGI. V was clipped by 2 bases and J by 1 base; unmatched bases: 9. The CDR3 coding sequence is TGTGCCAGCAGTTACGAGCAGGCGCGGGAGGGATCCTACGAGCAGTACTTC. It encodes CASSYEQAREGSYEQYF.

V is TRBV6-5 and J is TRBJ1-6, with D perhaps TRBD1 (6 bases). Germline V lookup: CDR1 MNHEY, CDR2 SVGAGI. The V and J ends lost 3 bases and 10 bases respectively, with 16 bases between them. This CDR3 is 15 amino acids long. The CDR3 DNA reads TGTGCCAGCAGTTATTCTCGCAGGGGAGGATCACCCCTCCACTTT. It translates to CASSYSRRGGSPLHF.

The J gene is TRBJ1-5, the V gene TRBV10-2, with a weak D call TRBD1 (5 bases). Trimming left V 0 bases short and J 15 bases short, with 15 bases between. CDR1 and CDR2 from the germline V gene are WSHSY and SAAADI. CDR3 length equals 13 residues. The chain's CDR3 is CASSESSGKRGHF. CDR3 DNA: TGCGCCAGCAGTGAGTCTTCAGGGAAAAGGGGGCATTTT.

This clonotype has more than one count but fewer than ten. The V and J genes are TRBV27 and TRBJ2-7; 12 bases fit TRBD2. CDR1 and CDR2 from the germline V gene are MNHEY and SMNVEV (reference sequence). The CDR3 is made up of 14 amino acids. V was clipped by 3 bases and J by 6 bases; unmatched bases: 3. For the CDR3, the DNA is TGTGCCAGCAGTTTGACGGGACTAGCGGGCGAGCAGTACTTC. This translates into CASSLTGLAGEQYF.

This clonotype was detected many times. The CDR3 here is CASGMTGSPYEQYF. The CDR3 DNA follows: TGTGCCAGCGGGATGACAGGGAGTCCCTACGAGCAGTACTTC. The rearrangement uses TRBV28 and TRBJ2-7, with TRBD1 matching 7 bases. Trimming cost V 8 bases and J 2 bases; bases outside gene matches: 9. Looked up from germline, CDR1 is MDHEN and CDR2 is SYDVKM. This CDR3 has 14 amino acids. Together with reference TRBV28 and TRBJ2-7, the CDR3 gives the full variable domain: DVKVTQSSRYLVKRTGEKVFLECVQDMDHENMFWYRQDPGLGLRLIYFSYDVKMKEKGDIPEGYSVSREKKERFSLILESASTNQTSMYLCASGMTGSPYEQYFGPGTRLTVT.

This clonotype was seen only once. This is likely a read error, given that the CDR3 carries no conserved phenylalanine or tryptophan at its end. The chain is built from TRBV24-1 and TRBJ2-1; no firm D call. V was cut by 0 bases and J by 10 bases, with 6 bases left in between. CDR1 and CDR2 from the germline V gene are KGHDR and SFDVKD. The CDR3 contains 12 residues. DNA of the CDR3: TGTGCCACCAGTGATTTGGTAGCCGAGCAGTTCTTG. It yields the protein CATSDLVAEQFL.